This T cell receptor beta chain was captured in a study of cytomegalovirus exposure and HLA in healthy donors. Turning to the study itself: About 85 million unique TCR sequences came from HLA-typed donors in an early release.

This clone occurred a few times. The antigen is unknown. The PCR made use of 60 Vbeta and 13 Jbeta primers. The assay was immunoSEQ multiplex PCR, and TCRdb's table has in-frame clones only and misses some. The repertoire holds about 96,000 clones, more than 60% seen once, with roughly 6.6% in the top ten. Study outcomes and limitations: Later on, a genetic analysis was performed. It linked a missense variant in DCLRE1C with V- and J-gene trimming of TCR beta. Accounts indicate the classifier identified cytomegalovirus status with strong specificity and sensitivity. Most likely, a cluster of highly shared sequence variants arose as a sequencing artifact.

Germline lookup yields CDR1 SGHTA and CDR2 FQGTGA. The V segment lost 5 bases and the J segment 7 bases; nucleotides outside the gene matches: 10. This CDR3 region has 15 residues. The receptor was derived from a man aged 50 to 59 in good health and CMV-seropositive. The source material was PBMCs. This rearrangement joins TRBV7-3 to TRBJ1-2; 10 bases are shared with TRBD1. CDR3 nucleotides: TGTGCCAGCAGCCCATCGGGACAGGGGCCAAGTGGCTACACCTTC. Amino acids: CASSPSGQGPSGYTF.